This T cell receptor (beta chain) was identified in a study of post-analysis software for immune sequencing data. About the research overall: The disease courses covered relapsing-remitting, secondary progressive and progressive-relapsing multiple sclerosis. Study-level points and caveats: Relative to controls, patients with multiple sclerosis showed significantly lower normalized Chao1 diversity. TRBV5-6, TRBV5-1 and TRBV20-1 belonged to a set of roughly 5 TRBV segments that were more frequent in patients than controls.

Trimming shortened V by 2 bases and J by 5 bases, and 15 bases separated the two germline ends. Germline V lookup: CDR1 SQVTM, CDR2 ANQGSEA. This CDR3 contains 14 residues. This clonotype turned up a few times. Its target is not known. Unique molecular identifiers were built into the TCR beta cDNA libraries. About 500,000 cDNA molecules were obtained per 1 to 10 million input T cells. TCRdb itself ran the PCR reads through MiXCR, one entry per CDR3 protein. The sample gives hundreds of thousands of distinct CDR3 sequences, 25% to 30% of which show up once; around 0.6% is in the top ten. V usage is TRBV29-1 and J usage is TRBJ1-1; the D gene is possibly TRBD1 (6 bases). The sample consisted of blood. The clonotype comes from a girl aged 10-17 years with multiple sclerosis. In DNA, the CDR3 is TGCAGCGTTGAAAGGGGTAAAGGGGGGACTGAAGCTTTCTTT. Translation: CSVERGKGGTEAFF.